A selection of T cell receptor beta chains follows, all from one sample in a study of tumor-infiltrating lymphocytes in primary liver carcinoma. TCRdb re-called the multiplex PCR reads with MiXCR, one entry per CDR3 protein. The sample includes fewer than 350,000 distinct CDR3 sequences, less than 75% seen only once; the top ten take about 6.5%. The material sequenced was peripheral blood. These receptors were taken from a man aged 35 to 55 with primary liver carcinoma and hepatitis B virus infection. Each CDR3 is given with its conserved first and last residue. The order of the fields is J gene, V gene, CDR3 protein.

J gene: TRBJ1-2
V gene: TRBV7-9
CDR3 protein: CASSLGLNYGYTF

J gene: TRBJ2-5
V gene: TRBV7-2
CDR3 protein: CASSSSLAGQETQYF

J gene: TRBJ2-7
V gene: TRBV7-8
CDR3 protein: CASGTYTYEQYF

J gene: TRBJ2-5
V gene: TRBV6-5
CDR3 protein: CASSYSTGYQETQYF

J gene: TRBJ2-7
V gene: TRBV11-2
CDR3 protein: CASRQTGTGLYEQYF

J gene: TRBJ2-7
V gene: TRBV5-1
CDR3 protein: CASSTGLAGGSSYEQYF

J gene: TRBJ1-1
V gene: TRBV5-1
CDR3 protein: CASSLALCYPEAFF

J gene: TRBJ2-7
V gene: TRBV6-5
CDR3 protein: CASSPEGGLAGSYEQYF

J gene: TRBJ2-7
V gene: TRBV10-3
CDR3 protein: CAISVGLAGAYEQYF

J gene: TRBJ2-3
V gene: TRBV2
CDR3 protein: CASRAQGTSTDTQYF

J gene: TRBJ2-1
V gene: TRBV11-2
CDR3 protein: CASSFSGSSYNEQFF

J gene: TRBJ2-5
V gene: TRBV11-2
CDR3 protein: CASSLLRGGAIGTQYF

J gene: TRBJ2-5
V gene: TRBV7-9
CDR3 protein: CASSSTAWGETQYF

J gene: TRBJ2-3
V gene: TRBV6-5
CDR3 protein: CASRTGTDTRYF

J gene: TRBJ2-1
V gene: TRBV29-1
CDR3 protein: CSATGASGYNEQFF

J gene: TRBJ2-5
V gene: TRBV11-2
CDR3 protein: CGSSLTGGQDIQYF

J gene: TRBJ2-2
V gene: TRBV7-8
CDR3 protein: CASSRGRRENTGELFF

J gene: TRBJ2-6
V gene: TRBV13
CDR3 protein: CASSYGVSGANVLTF

J gene: TRBJ1-5
V gene: TRBV6-6
CDR3 protein: CASTDRDKRKHF

J gene: TRBJ2-5
V gene: TRBV28
CDR3 protein: CASSISGRGQETQYF

J gene: TRBJ2-5
V gene: TRBV6-6
CDR3 protein: CASSYKDFQETQYF

J gene: TRBJ2-2
V gene: TRBV4-1
CDR3 protein: CASNDLNRGLTGELSF

J gene: TRBJ2-1
V gene: TRBV11-2
CDR3 protein: CASSSLGLAGGWVNEQFF

J gene: TRBJ2-2
V gene: TRBV13
CDR3 protein: CASSFYTGELFF

J gene: TRBJ2-5
V gene: TRBV11-2
CDR3 protein: CASNLGSETQYF

J gene: TRBJ1-3
V gene: TRBV12-3/TRBV12-4
CDR3 protein: CASSRTGIGNAIYF

J gene: TRBJ2-7
V gene: TRBV10-3
CDR3 protein: CATSHSPSDEQYF

J gene: TRBJ2-5
V gene: TRBV7-9
CDR3 protein: CASSPSTGREAQYF

J gene: TRBJ2-1
V gene: TRBV29-1
CDR3 protein: CSVEDRDRGTGDDQFF

J gene: TRBJ2-1
V gene: TRBV6-6
CDR3 protein: CASSYGRPEYNEQFF

J gene: TRBJ1-2
V gene: TRBV11-2
CDR3 protein: CASRSQGLRGYTF

J gene: TRBJ2-2
V gene: TRBV6-1
CDR3 protein: CATSEGGAGHTGELFF

J gene: TRBJ2-1
V gene: TRBV11-2
CDR3 protein: CASMRTGEDGNEQFF

J gene: TRBJ2-6
V gene: TRBV7-8
CDR3 protein: CASSLWGVGGANVLTF

J gene: TRBJ2-6
V gene: TRBV11-2
CDR3 protein: CTSSPLGQGRSGANALTF

J gene: TRBJ1-6
V gene: TRBV14
CDR3 protein: CASSQTRTVNSPLHF

J gene: TRBJ2-2
V gene: TRBV10-3
CDR3 protein: CAISVITGELFF

J gene: TRBJ1-5
V gene: TRBV4-3
CDR3 protein: CASSQDPFSPQPQHF

J gene: TRBJ2-1
V gene: TRBV5-6
CDR3 protein: CASSLGSHRGPGYNEQFF

J gene: TRBJ2-1
V gene: TRBV6-2/TRBV6-3
CDR3 protein: CASSYSGSRNNEQFF

J gene: TRBJ2-3
V gene: TRBV4-2
CDR3 protein: CASSQVSFSTDTQYF

J gene: TRBJ1-4
V gene: TRBV5-4
CDR3 protein: CASSRQGAEKLFF

J gene: TRBJ2-2
V gene: TRBV11-2
CDR3 protein: CASNRDLGEGRTGELFF

J gene: TRBJ2-1
V gene: TRBV11-2
CDR3 protein: CASSPGGPYNEQFF

J gene: TRBJ2-5
V gene: TRBV29-1
CDR3 protein: CSSQGDRGQETQYF

J gene: TRBJ2-6
V gene: TRBV5-1
CDR3 protein: CASRGPAGANVLTF

J gene: TRBJ2-3
V gene: TRBV11-2
CDR3 protein: CPSSLGALGDTHYF

J gene: TRBJ2-2
V gene: TRBV6-5
CDR3 protein: CASTPGGELFF

J gene: TRBJ1-1
V gene: TRBV10-3
CDR3 protein: CAISESWQGVGSNTEAFF

J gene: TRBJ1-1
V gene: TRBV11-2
CDR3 protein: CSSSLGTESFF

J gene: TRBJ1-1
V gene: TRBV5-1
CDR3 protein: CASSLDRENTEAFF

J gene: TRBJ2-3
V gene: TRBV18
CDR3 protein: CASSPPVSDTQYF

J gene: TRBJ2-3
V gene: TRBV11-3
CDR3 protein: CASSAVPTDTQYF

J gene: TRBJ2-3
V gene: TRBV6-6
CDR3 protein: CASSYNGWWEMTDTQYF

J gene: TRBJ2-2
V gene: TRBV6-5
CDR3 protein: CASSPPRGSLARELFF